This T cell receptor (beta chain) stems from a study of blood T cell repertoires in COVID-19. Looking at the study overall: PBMCs, B-cell-depleted T cells, or T cells provided the cDNA or gDNA that made up the material.

This clone is a singleton in its sample. The CDR3 has 14 amino acids. The germline V and J ends were trimmed by 3 bases and 1 base, with 11 bases remaining between them. The germline CDR1 and CDR2 sequences are SGHRS and YFSETQ. Study processing details: Estimated nucleated cell counts came from reference gene primer amplification. Generated by immunoSEQ multiplex PCR, the TCRdb table keeps only in-frame clones and is missing some. The V and J calls and clone size are taken from that table; D and trimming were inferred from the DNA. The sample has tens of thousands of clones, 75% to 85% seen once. This clonotype originated in a woman in her sixties with acute or convalescent COVID-19. The sample was peripheral blood. The V and J genes are TRBV5-1 and TRBJ2-7, with TRBD1 as a possible D gene (6 bases). The CDR3 DNA reads as TGCGCCAGCAGCTGGGACACCTCGTCCTACGAGCAGTACTTC. Protein sequence: CASSWDTSSYEQYF.